This T cell receptor (beta chain) was found in a study of blood T cell repertoires in COVID-19 (TCRdb year 2020). About the study as a whole: The collaborator samples originated in the United States, Italy and Spain and spanned the acute and convalescent phases of COVID-19. Deeply sampled blood TCRbeta repertoires from subjects exposed to, actively infected with, or recovered from COVID-19 were included in the dataset. Nearly every sample came with metadata listing a de-identified subject ID, COVID-19 status, age in years and sex. The material from the prospective study consisted of cDNA or gDNA derived from T cells, B-cell-depleted T cells, or PBMCs. Samples came from the ongoing ImmuneRACE study (first 160 participants) plus 1,254 subjects from 6 global collaborators. The repertoires were made available in a free public database intended to serve as a resource for research on the immune response to SARS-CoV-2. Where HLA class I and class II types were available, the types were taken from metadata supplied by the sample provider, not from assay-based typing.

A remark on this clone: Its target antigen remains unknown. Base qualities are not recorded, but no much larger clone differs from it by a single base.

V and J lose 2 bases and 6 bases, and a span of 13 bases separates them. The CDR3 holds 15 amino acids from the cysteine to the phenylalanine. CDR3 DNA only is kept here, 45 bases in frame from base 1. The germline V gene encodes CDR1 MDHEN and CDR2 SYDVKM. General findings and caveats noted by the study authors: How much clinical and demographic metadata was included differed by source and by participant, and the metadata was provided uncurated.

Participants in the prospective study were enrolled through a virtual design, were aged about 18 to 100 years, and lived in 20 to 30 United States geographic areas. In the prospective study, participants were assigned to cohorts based on the clinical history participants reported in a screening survey and a study questionnaire. A participant counted as exposed if, within 2 weeks of entering the study, that participant had been in contact with someone who had a PCR-confirmed or clinician-diagnosed COVID-19 case. In the prospective study, whole blood, serum and a nasopharyngeal or oropharyngeal swab were collected from each participant by mobile phlebotomists. Over a roughly 2-month period, participants in the prospective study had the option of providing additional blood draws and questionnaires. Before DNA extraction, prospective study blood samples were shipped either frozen or at room temperature.

The immunoSEQ Assay, a bias-controlled multiplex PCR, was used to amplify TCRbeta CDR3 regions from genomic DNA. The authors' analysis ran thus. The number of nucleated cells in each sample was estimated by amplification of reference gene primers within the assay. To quantify the absolute abundance of each unique TCRbeta CDR3 rearrangement, sequence reads were collapsed and filtered. For each sample, productive Simpson clonality was calculated as the square root of Simpson's diversity index across productive rearrangements. The table was pulled from immuneACCESS by TCRdb, which kept in-frame rearrangements only. Such tables lose some clones; where checked, under half of the loss comes from unresolved V genes, and the rest has no known cause. V and J calls and clone size are those listed in that table; D and trimming were worked out from the DNA. This sample is represented by around 250,000 clones; about 87% of them were singletons. About 3.4% of the sample belongs to the ten largest clones.

Sequenced material: PBMCs or T cells enriched from blood (not recorded which). This receptor chain uses TRBV28 and TRBJ2-2; the D gene is possibly TRBD1, with 6 bases matching. The TCR was taken from a woman in her thirties or forties who had been exposed to COVID-19. The DNA sequence follows: TGTGCCAGCAGTTTAGGGGCTTGGGGGCCCGGGGAGCTGTTTTTT. Its amino acids are CASSLGAWGPGELFF.